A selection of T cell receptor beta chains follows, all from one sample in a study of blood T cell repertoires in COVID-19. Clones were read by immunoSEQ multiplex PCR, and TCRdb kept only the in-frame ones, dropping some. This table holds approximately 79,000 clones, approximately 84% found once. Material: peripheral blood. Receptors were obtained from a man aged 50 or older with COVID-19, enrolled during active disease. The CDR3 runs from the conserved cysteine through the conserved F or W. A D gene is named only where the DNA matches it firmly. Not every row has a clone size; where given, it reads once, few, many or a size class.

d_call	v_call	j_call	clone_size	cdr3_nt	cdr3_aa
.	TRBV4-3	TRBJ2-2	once	TGCGCCAGCAGCCAAGATCGCGGGGTTGCCGGGGAGCTGTTTTTT	CASSQDRGVAGELFF
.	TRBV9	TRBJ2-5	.	TGTGCCAGCAGCGTACCGGAGAGCCAAGAGACCCAGTACTTC	CASSVPESQETQYF
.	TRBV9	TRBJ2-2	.	TGTGCCAGCAGCGTAGAGGGGATTGACACCGGGGAGCTGTTTTTT	CASSVEGIDTGELFF
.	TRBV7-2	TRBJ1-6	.	TGTGCCAGCAGTTTTGACAGGCCTTCACCCCTCCACTTT	CASSFDRPSPLHF
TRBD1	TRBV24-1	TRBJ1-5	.	TGTGCCACCAGTGATGGGGACAGGGGTCAGCCCCAGCATTTT	CATSDGDRGQPQHF
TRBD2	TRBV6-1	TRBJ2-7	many	TGTGCCAGCAGTGAAAGAGCGGGGGACTCCTACGAGCAGTACTTC	CASSERAGDSYEQYF
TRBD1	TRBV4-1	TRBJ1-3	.	TGCGCCAGCAGCCAAGAGTGGGGGACAGCGGCTGGAAACACCATATATTTT	CASSQEWGTAAGNTIYF
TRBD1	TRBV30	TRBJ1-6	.	TGTGCCTGGAGCGCCGGGACAGGGGTTCCCTATAATTCACCCCTCCACTTT	CAWSAGTGVPYNSPLHF
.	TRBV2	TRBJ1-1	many	TGTGCCAGCACTGTTAACACTGAAGCTTTCTTT	CASTVNTEAFF
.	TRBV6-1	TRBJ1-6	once	TGTGCCAGCAGTGAAGCGCTTCAGGGGTCCAATAATTCACCCCTCCACTTT	CASSEALQGSNNSPLHF
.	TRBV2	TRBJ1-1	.	TGTGCCAGCGGCCCGGGGAGGAACACTGAAGCTTTCTTT	CASGPGRNTEAFF
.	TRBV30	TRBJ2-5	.	TGTGCCTGGAGTCGTAGATACCAAACCCAAGAGACCCAGTACTTC	CAWSRRYQTQETQYF
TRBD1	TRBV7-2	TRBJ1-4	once	TGTGCCAGCAGCAAAACCCGGGACAGTAATGAAAAACTGTTTTTT	CASSKTRDSNEKLFF
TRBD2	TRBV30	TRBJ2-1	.	TGTGCCCGGTCGACTAGCTATAATGAGCAGTTCTTC	CARSTSYNEQFF
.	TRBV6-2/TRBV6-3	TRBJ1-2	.	TGTGCCAGCAGTTACCCTGCGGGGTTGAGAAATGGCTACACCTTC	CASSYPAGLRNGYTF
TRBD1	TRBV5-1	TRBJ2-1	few	TGCGCCAGCAGCCAAGGGACAGCCTACAATGAGCAGTTCTTC	CASSQGTAYNEQFF
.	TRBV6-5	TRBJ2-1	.	TGTGCCAGCAGTTACTCGGGTAGCGTAGACGGCAATGAGCAGTTCTTC	CASSYSGSVDGNEQFF
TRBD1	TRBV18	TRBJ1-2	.	TGTGCCAGCTCGCTACAGGACAGGGCTAACTATGGCTACACCTTC	CASSLQDRANYGYTF
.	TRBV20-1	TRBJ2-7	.	TGCAGTGCTAGTGTAACAGGGAGCTCCTACGAGCAGTACTTC	CSASVTGSSYEQYF
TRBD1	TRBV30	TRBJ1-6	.	TGTGCCTGGAGGCTCCCGGGACAGGGGGCGAGTGTTTCACCCCTCCACTTT	CAWRLPGQGASVSPLHF
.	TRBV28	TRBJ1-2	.	TGTGCCAGCAGTTTAGCGCGGGAGAATGGCTACACCTTC	CASSLARENGYTF
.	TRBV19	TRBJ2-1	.	TGTGCCAGTAGCCCCTCTTCGAGCGGGTCGCGGTTCTTC	CASSPSSSGSRFF
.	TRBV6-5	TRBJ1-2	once	TGTGCCAGTTCTGCCGGGACTTGGGGCTACACCTTC	CASSAGTWGYTF
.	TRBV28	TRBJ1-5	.	TGTGCCAGCAGTCCCAGGGGTCAGCCCCAGCATTTT	CASSPRGQPQHF